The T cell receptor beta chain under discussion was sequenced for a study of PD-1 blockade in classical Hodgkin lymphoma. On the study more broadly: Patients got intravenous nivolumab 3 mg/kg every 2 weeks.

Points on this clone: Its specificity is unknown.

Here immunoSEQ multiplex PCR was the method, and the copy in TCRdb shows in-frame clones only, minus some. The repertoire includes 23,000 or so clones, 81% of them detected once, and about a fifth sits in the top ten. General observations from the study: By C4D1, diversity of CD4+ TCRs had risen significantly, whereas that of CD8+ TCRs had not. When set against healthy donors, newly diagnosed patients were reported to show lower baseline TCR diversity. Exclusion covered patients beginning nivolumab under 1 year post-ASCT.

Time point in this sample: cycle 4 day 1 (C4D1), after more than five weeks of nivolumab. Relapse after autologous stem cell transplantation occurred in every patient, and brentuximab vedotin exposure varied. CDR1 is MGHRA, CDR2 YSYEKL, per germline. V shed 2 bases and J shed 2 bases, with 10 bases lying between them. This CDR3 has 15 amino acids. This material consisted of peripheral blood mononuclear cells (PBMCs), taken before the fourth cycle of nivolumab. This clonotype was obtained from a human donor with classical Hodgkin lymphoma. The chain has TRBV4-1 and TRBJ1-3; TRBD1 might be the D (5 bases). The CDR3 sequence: CASSQPGTTGNTIYF. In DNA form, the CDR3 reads TGCGCCAGCAGCCAACCAGGGACCACTGGAAACACCATATATTTT.